This T cell receptor (beta chain) came from a study of neurological immune-mediated disorders. TCRdb reprocessed the 5' RACE reads via MiXCR and lists one record per CDR3 protein. The sample lists 55,000 to 65,000 distinct CDR3 sequences; around 3.4% were seen once. The CDR3 length is 12 residues. The V and J ends lost 4 bases and 4 bases respectively, with 7 bases between them. Germline CDR1 reads LGHDT; CDR2 reads YNNKEL (reference sequence). The chain employs TRBV3-1 and TRBJ1-1; D gene uncertain. Sequenced sample: PBMCs. The TCR sequence derives from a woman in her 30s with multiple sclerosis. CDR3 region: CASSLGATEAFF. The CDR3 DNA follows: TGTGCCAGCAGCCTCGGTGCCACTGAAGCTTTCTTT.